These T cell receptor beta chains were read from a single sample in a study of CD8+ T cells in alopecia areata. This table comes from immunoSEQ multiplex PCR, and its TCRdb copy is limited to in-frame clones, with some not included. This sample has about 190,000 clones, with 60% to 70% found just once. The starting material was CD4+ T cells sorted from blood, obtained at week 4, from a patient treated with tofacitinib. The receptors come from a human donor with alopecia areata. The CDR3 runs from the conserved cysteine through the conserved F or W. The D gene is left open where the match is weak. Size is omitted from some rows. Given values are once, few, many or a class for expanded clones.

TRBJ2-1	NA	TRBV10-3	TRBD2	CAISGAAGGSSYNEQFF	TGTGCCATCAGCGGCGCGGCGGGAGGCTCCTCCTACAATGAGCAGTTCTTC
TRBJ2-6	few	TRBV23-1	NA	CAKPGFIVLTF	TGCGCCAAACCGGGTTTCATCGTCCTGACTTTC
TRBJ2-3	few	TRBV5-4	TRBD2	CASSRPGPSGPDTQYF	TGTGCCAGCAGCCGCCCAGGCCCTAGCGGTCCAGATACGCAGTATTTT
TRBJ2-7	NA	TRBV5-1	TRBD1	CASSPMGQGDEQYF	TGCGCCAGCAGCCCGATGGGACAGGGGGACGAGCAGTACTTC
TRBJ2-5	NA	TRBV20-1	NA	CSARSVETQYF	TGCAGTGCTAGAAGTGTGGAGACCCAGTACTTC
TRBJ2-3	few	TRBV5-1	TRBD2	CASSSGSTDTQYF	TGCGCCAGCAGTAGCGGGAGCACAGATACGCAGTATTTT
TRBJ2-5	NA	TRBV27	NA	CASSLSGETQYF	TGTGCCAGCAGTTTATCGGGGGAGACCCAGTACTTC
TRBJ2-7	NA	TRBV5-1	NA	CASSVGNEQYF	TGCGCCAGTTCTGTAGGGAACGAGCAGTACTTC
TRBJ1-1	few	TRBV7-8	NA	CASSPGDEAFF	TGTGCCAGTTCGCCGGGGGATGAAGCTTTCTTT
TRBJ2-6	NA	TRBV5-1	NA	CASSSYSGANVLTF	TGCGCCAGCAGCTCGTACTCTGGGGCCAACGTCCTGACTTTC
TRBJ2-7	NA	TRBV7-9	NA	CASSGDSVVGSYEQYF	TGTGCCAGCAGCGGCGATTCAGTGGTGGGGTCCTACGAGCAGTACTTC
TRBJ1-1	NA	TRBV29-1	TRBD1	CSVRRGSNTEAFF	TGCAGCGTGCGCAGGGGGTCTAACACTGAAGCTTTCTTT
TRBJ2-7	NA	TRBV28	TRBD2	CASSLRTSAYEQYF	TGTGCCAGCAGTTTAAGAACTAGCGCGTACGAGCAGTACTTC
TRBJ2-3	few	TRBV29-1	TRBD2	CSVVGTSGRADLRTDTQYF	TGCAGCGTTGTTGGGACTAGCGGGAGGGCCGACCTTCGGACAGATACGCAGTATTTT
TRBJ2-7	NA	TRBV7-2	NA	CASSDYTGPSYEQYF	TGTGCCAGCAGCGATTACACGGGACCCTCCTACGAGCAGTACTTC
TRBJ1-2	many	TRBV7-9	TRBD1	CASRHGGTGETGYTF	TGTGCCAGCAGACATGGCGGGACAGGGGAAACTGGCTACACCTTC
TRBJ1-2	few	TRBV29-1	NA	CSDRGQANYGYTF	TGCAGCGACCGGGGGCAGGCTAACTATGGCTACACCTTC
TRBJ1-2	NA	TRBV13	NA	CASSLARADGYTF	TGTGCCAGCAGCTTAGCCAGGGCCGATGGCTACACCTTC
TRBJ2-1	NA	TRBV5-1	TRBD1	CASNTPGTGANNEQFF	TGCGCCAGCAACACCCCGGGGACAGGGGCCAACAATGAGCAGTTCTTC
TRBJ1-1	NA	TRBV10-3	NA	CAISDGMNTEAFF	TGTGCCATCAGTGATGGAATGAACACTGAAGCTTTCTTT
TRBJ2-5	NA	TRBV20-1	NA	CSARVGQTQYF	TGCAGTGCTAGAGTGGGACAGACCCAGTACTTC
TRBJ1-5	NA	TRBV28	NA	CASRAFTTNQPQHF	TGTGCCAGCAGGGCTTTTACGACCAATCAGCCCCAGCATTTT
TRBJ2-5	NA	TRBV29-1	NA	CSVVFFSRMAETQYF	TGCAGCGTTGTTTTCTTTTCTAGAATGGCAGAGACCCAGTACTTC
TRBJ1-5	NA	TRBV28	NA	CASSPEVGIDQPQHF	TGTGCCAGCAGTCCGGAAGTAGGGATCGATCAGCCCCAGCATTTT
TRBJ2-1	NA	TRBV7-2	TRBD2	CASSLVAGTSGSWYEQFF	TGTGCCAGCAGCTTAGTGGCAGGAACTAGCGGGAGCTGGTATGAGCAGTTCTTC
TRBJ2-3	NA	TRBV29-1	NA	CSVIGSDTQYF	TGCAGCGTGATCGGGTCAGATACGCAGTATTTT
TRBJ2-1	NA	TRBV20-1	TRBD2	CSATGLKEFF	TGCAGTGCTACGGGACTAAAGGAGTTCTTC
TRBJ2-1	NA	TRBV7-8	TRBD2	CASSKQTSGRAPVNEQFF	TGTGCCAGCAGCAAACAAACTAGCGGGAGGGCCCCGGTTAATGAGCAGTTCTTC
TRBJ2-4	NA	TRBV29-1	NA	CSVGIDIQYF	TGCAGCGTTGGTATTGACATTCAGTACTTC
TRBJ1-5	NA	TRBV6-7	NA	CASSYPSRTSNQPQHF	TGTGCCAGCAGTTATCCGAGCAGGACCAGCAATCAGCCCCAGCATTTT
TRBJ2-1	NA	TRBV7-3	TRBD2	CASSLTVLAGAEEQFF	TGTGCCAGCAGCTTAACGGTTCTAGCGGGAGCTGAGGAGCAGTTCTTC
TRBJ2-1	NA	TRBV7-3	TRBD2	CASSLLAGVKYNEQFF	TGTGCCAGCAGCTTACTAGCGGGAGTTAAGTACAATGAGCAGTTCTTC
TRBJ2-7	NA	TRBV7-9	TRBD1	CASSLVDRVDEQYF	TGTGCCAGCAGCTTAGTTGACAGGGTGGACGAGCAGTACTTC
TRBJ1-1	once	TRBV7-3	NA	CASSFQKNTEAFF	TGTGCCAGCAGCTTCCAAAAGAACACTGAAGCTTTCTTT
TRBJ2-5	NA	TRBV23-1	TRBD2	CASTQGLAGETQYF	TGCGCCAGCACCCAAGGACTAGCGGGAGAGACCCAGTACTTC
TRBJ2-5	NA	TRBV20-1	NA	CSARGLETQYF	TGCAGTGCTAGAGGGCTTGAGACCCAGTACTTC
TRBJ2-1	few	TRBV29-1	TRBD2	CSVSRGLAGGYEQFF	TGCAGCGTGTCTCGGGGACTAGCGGGGGGGTATGAGCAGTTCTTC
TRBJ2-2	NA	TRBV7-9	TRBD2	CASSLARTSNTGELFF	TGTGCCAGCAGCTTAGCAAGGACTAGCAACACCGGGGAGCTGTTTTTT
TRBJ1-5	NA	TRBV4-1	NA	CASSQGALGNQPQHF	TGCGCCAGCAGCCAAGGCGCGTTGGGAAATCAGCCCCAGCATTTT
TRBJ2-1	NA	TRBV5-1	NA	CASSLGMAVGRRAIQFF	TGCGCCAGCAGCTTGGGGATGGCGGTGGGCCGTCGGGCGATCCAGTTCTTC
TRBJ2-5	NA	TRBV18	NA	CASSPPIVETQYF	TGTGCCAGCTCACCACCGATCGTGGAGACCCAGTACTTC
TRBJ1-1	few	TRBV29-1	NA	CSVLTTARAFF	TGCAGCGTGTTGACAACGGCGCGAGCTTTCTTT
TRBJ1-3	NA	TRBV18	TRBD1	CASSGTAGNTIYF	TGTGCCAGCTCTGGGACAGCCGGAAACACCATATATTTT
TRBJ1-2	NA	TRBV30	NA	CAWSYGVVGYGYTF	TGTGCCTGGAGTTATGGGGTAGTCGGCTATGGCTACACCTTC
TRBJ2-3	NA	TRBV29-1	NA	CSVLRGDRTDTQYF	TGCAGCGTTCTCCGAGGGGACCGGACAGATACGCAGTATTTT
TRBJ2-4	NA	TRBV28	NA	CASSYIATVAKNIQYF	TGTGCCAGCAGTTACATTGCGACAGTAGCCAAAAACATTCAGTACTTC